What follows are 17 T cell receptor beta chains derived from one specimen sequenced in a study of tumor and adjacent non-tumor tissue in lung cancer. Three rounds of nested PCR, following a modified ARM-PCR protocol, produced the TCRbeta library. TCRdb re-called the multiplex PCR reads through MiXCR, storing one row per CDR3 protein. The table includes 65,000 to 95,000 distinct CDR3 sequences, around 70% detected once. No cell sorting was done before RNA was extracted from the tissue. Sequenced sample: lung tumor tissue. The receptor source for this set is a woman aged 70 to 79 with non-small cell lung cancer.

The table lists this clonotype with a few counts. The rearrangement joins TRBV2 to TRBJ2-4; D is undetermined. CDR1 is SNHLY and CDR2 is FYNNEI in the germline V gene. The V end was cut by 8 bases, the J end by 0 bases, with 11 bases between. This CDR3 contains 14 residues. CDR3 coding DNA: TGTGCCAGCCAGCGCGACGTAGCCAAAAACATTCAGTACTTC. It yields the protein CASQRDVAKNIQYF.

CDR3 coding DNA: TGTGCCACCAGTGATCCAACCTTAGAGCAGGAGGGCCGCGAGCAGTTCTTC. This encodes CATSDPTLEQEGREQFF. The rearrangement uses TRBV24-1 and TRBJ2-1; a possible D gene is TRBD2 (6 bases). The CDR3 sequence is 17 residues long. V was shortened by 3 bases and J by 10 bases, with 24 bases between the two germline ends. Germline CDR1 KGHDR, CDR2 SFDVKD.

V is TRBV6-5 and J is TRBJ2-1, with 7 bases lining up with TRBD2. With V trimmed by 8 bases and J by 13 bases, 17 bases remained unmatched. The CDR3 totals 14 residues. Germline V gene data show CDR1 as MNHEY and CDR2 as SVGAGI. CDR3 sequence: CASRTGGSGNGQFF. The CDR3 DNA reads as TGTGCCAGCCGGACTGGCGGGAGTGGCAATGGACAGTTCTTC.

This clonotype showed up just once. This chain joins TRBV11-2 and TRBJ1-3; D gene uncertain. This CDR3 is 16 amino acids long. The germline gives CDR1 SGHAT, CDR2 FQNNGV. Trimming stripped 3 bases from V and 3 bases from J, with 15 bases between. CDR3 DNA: TGTGCCAGCAGCTTGGGTCTTGGAGGTTATGGAAACACCATATATTTT. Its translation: CASSLGLGGYGNTIYF.

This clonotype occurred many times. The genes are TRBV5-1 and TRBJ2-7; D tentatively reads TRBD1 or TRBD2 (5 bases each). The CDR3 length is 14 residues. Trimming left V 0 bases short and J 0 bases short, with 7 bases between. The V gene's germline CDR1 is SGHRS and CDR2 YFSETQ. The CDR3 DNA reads TGCGCCAGCAGCTTGGGAGGGGCCTCCTACGAGCAGTACTTC. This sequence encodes CASSLGGASYEQYF.

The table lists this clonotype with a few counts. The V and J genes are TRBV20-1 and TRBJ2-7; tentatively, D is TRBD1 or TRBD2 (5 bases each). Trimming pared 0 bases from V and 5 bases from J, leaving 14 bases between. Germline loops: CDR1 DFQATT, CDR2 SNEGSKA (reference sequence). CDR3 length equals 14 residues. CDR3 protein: CSARDGGSWHEQYF. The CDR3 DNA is TGCAGTGCTAGAGATGGGGGTAGCTGGCACGAGCAGTACTTC.

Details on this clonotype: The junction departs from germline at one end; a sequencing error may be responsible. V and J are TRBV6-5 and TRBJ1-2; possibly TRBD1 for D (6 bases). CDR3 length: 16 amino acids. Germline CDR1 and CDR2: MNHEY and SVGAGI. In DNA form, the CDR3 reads TGTACCAGCAGCCCAACGGGGGGCCGGACTAACTATGGCTACACCTTC. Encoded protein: CTSSPTGGRTNYGYTF.

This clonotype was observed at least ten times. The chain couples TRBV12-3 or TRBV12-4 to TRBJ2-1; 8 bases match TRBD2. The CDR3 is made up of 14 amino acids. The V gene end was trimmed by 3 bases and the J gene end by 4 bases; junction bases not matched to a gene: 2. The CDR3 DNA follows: TGTGCCAGCAGTTTCGGGGGGGGGTACAATGAGCAGTTCTTC. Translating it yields CASSFGGGYNEQFF.

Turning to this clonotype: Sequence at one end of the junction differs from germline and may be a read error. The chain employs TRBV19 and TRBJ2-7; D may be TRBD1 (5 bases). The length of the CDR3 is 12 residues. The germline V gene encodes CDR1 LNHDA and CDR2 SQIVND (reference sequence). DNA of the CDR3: TGTGTCAGTAGTATTCAGGGCCACGAGCAGTACTTC. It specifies CVSSIQGHEQYF.

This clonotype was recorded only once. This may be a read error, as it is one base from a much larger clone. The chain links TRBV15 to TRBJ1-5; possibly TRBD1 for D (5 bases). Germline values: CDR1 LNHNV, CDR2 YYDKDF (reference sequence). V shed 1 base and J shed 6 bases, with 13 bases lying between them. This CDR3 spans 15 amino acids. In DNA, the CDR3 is TGTGCCACCAGCAGAGTGACAGCCGTGGGTCAGCCCCAGCATTTT. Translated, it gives CATSRVTAVGQPQHF.

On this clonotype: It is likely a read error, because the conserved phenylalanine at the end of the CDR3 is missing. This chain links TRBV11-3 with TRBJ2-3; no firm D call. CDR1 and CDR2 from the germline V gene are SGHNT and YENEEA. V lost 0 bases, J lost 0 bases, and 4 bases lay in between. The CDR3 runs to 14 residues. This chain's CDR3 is CASSLDASTDTQYS. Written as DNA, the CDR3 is TGTGCCAGCAGCTTAGATGCCAGCACAGATACGCAGTATTCT.

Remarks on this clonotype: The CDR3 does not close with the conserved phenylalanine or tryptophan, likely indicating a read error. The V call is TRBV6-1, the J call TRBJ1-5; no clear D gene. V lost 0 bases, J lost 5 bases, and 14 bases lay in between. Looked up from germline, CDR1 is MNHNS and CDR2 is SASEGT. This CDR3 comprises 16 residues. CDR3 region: CASSEASTRADQPQHS. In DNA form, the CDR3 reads TGTGCCAGCAGTGAAGCCAGTACAAGGGCTGATCAGCCCCAGCATTCT.

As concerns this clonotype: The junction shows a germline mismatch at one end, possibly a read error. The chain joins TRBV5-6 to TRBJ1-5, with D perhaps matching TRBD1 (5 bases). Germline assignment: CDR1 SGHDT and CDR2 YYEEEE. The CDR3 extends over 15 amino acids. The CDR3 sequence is CTSSLNQGGIQPQHF. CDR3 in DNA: TGTACCAGCAGCCTAAACCAGGGAGGGATTCAGCCCCAACATTTT.

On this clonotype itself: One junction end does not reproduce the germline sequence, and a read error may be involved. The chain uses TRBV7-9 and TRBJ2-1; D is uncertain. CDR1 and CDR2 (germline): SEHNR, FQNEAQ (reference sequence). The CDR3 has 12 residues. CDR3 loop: CTSSPVGGEQLF. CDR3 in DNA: TGTACCAGCAGCCCCGTCGGTGGAGAGCAGTTATTC.

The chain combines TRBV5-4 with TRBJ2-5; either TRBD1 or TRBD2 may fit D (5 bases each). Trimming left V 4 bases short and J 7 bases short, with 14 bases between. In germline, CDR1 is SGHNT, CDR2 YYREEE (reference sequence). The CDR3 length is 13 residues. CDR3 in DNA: TGTGCCAGCAGCGTTGGGGGAATGGGGACCCAGTACTTC. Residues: CASSVGGMGTQYF.

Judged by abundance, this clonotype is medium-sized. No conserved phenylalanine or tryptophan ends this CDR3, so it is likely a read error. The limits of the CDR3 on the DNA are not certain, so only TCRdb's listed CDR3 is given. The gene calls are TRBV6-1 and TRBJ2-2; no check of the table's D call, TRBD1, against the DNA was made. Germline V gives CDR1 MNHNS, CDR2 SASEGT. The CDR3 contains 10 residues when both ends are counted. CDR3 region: CASRNPTTRG.

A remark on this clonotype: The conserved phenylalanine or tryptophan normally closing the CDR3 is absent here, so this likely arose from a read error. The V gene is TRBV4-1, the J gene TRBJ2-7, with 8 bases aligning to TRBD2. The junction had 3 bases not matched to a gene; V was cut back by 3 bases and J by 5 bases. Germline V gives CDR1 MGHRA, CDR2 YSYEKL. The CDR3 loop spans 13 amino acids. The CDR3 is CASSHSGRDEQYI. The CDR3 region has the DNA TGCGCCAGCAGCCATTCCGGGAGGGACGAGCAGTACATC.